This TCR beta chain was identified during a study of blood T cell repertoires in COVID-19. Living in 24 US areas, the participants were between about 18 and 90 years of age. Either two negative PCRs, clearance, or symptom resolution qualified Cohort 3 donors as recovered. Here immunoSEQ multiplex PCR was the method, and the copy in TCRdb shows in-frame clones only, minus some. The table has about 260,000 clones, 86% seen once. Per the germline V gene, CDR1 is MNHEY and CDR2 is SMNVEV (reference sequence). CDR3 length: 13 amino acids. Between the trimmed V and J ends, which lost 0 bases and 7 bases, there was a span of 8 bases.

Sequencing input: PBMCs or T cells enriched from blood (not recorded which). The TCR comes from a woman in her fifties or sixties who had recovered from COVID-19. The J gene is TRBJ2-3, the V gene TRBV27; possibly TRBD2 for D (5 bases). CDR3 sequence: CASSLSDFNTQYF. CDR3 nucleotide sequence: TGTGCCAGCAGTTTATCGGACTTTAATACGCAGTATTTT.